The table lists the clone carrying this T cell receptor (beta chain) with a count of one. The antigen remains undetermined. Per germline, CDR1 MDHEN and CDR2 SYDVKM. CDR3 size: 12 residues. V was trimmed by 2 bases and J by 9 bases, leaving 8 bases between them. This sample stems from a study of naive and memory T cell subsets. Study-wide findings and caveats: Possibly reflecting memory cells re-expressing CD45RA, a few larger clonotypes occurred in naive repertoires, especially CD8.

The beta constant-region primer was an equimolar mix of two oligonucleotides covering TRBC1 and TRBC2. Nested alpha and beta constant-region primers with the SP2 primer drove four PCR rounds on ligated cDNA. TCRdb itself ran the UMI-ligation and nested PCR reads through MiXCR, one entry per CDR3 protein. This repertoire shows roughly 150,000 distinct CDR3 sequences, about a fifth found once; its top ten account for 0.6% to 0.8%. This receptor was obtained from a human donor in good health. The chain has TRBV28 and TRBJ2-1; D is ambiguous. The sequencing input was naive CD8+ T cells from blood. CDR3 sequence (DNA): TGTGCCAGCAGTTTAGGGCTTTTTGAGCAGTTCTTC. Its translation is CASSLGLFEQFF.